This TCR beta chain was sequenced in a study of prognosis after radiotherapy for stage I lung cancer. Starting from genomic DNA, TCR beta CDR3 was amplified through two-round multiplex PCR. The use of primers specific to each TRBV and TRBJ gene characterized first-round PCR. From the multiplex PCR reads, TCRdb called clonotypes with MiXCR, one entry per CDR3 protein. The sample contains roughly 23,000 distinct CDR3 sequences, about 40% of which appear only once. The count of this clonotype is one. Germline and junction disagree at one end, which may indicate a read error. The specimen was PBMCs, collected before or after stereotactic body radiation therapy (not recorded which). The sequence came from a donor over 45 with non-small cell lung cancer.

The CDR3: CASILCSGIYNEQFF. CDR3 coding DNA: TGTGCTAGCATTTTGTGTAGCGGCATCTACAATGAGCAGTTCTTC. The rearrangement joins TRBV12-3 or TRBV12-4 to TRBJ2-1; maybe TRBD2 (6 bases). This CDR3 is built from 15 residues.